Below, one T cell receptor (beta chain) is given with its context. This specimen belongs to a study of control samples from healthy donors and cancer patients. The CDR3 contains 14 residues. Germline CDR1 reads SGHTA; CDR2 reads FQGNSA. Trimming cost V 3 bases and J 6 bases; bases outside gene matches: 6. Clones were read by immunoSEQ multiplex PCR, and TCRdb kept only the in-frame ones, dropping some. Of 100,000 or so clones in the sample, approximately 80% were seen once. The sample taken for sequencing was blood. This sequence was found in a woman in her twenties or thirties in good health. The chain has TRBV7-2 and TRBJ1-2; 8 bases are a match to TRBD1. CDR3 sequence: CASSFSPGQDGYTF. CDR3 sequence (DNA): TGTGCCAGCAGCTTCTCCCCGGGACAGGATGGCTACACCTTC.